The rows below give T cell receptor beta chains drawn from one sample of a study of cytomegalovirus exposure and HLA in healthy donors. Assay used: immunoSEQ multiplex PCR; TCRdb lists only in-frame clones, some missing. In the table there are 150,000 or so clones, 82% of which are singletons. The specimen was PBMCs. The receptors were gathered from a man younger than 30 in good health and CMV-seropositive. Both conserved end residues are part of each CDR3. The D gene is left open where the match is weak. Part of the rows lack a size; the others show once, few, many or a class for expanded clones.

j_call d_call cdr3_length v_call clone_size cdr3_aa cdr3_nt
TRBJ2-7 TRBD1 15 TRBV5-1 . CASSSEGQGPYEQYF TGCGCCAGCAGCTCTGAGGGACAGGGGCCCTACGAGCAGTACTTC
TRBJ1-1 TRBD1 15 TRBV4-2 . CASSSQQGANTEAFF TGTGCCAGCAGCTCCCAGCAGGGGGCGAACACTGAAGCTTTCTTT
TRBJ2-5 TRBD2 16 TRBV10-1 . CASSPSAGRVGETQYF TGCGCCAGCAGTCCCTCAGCGGGAAGGGTGGGAGAGACCCAGTACTTC
TRBJ1-4 . 16 TRBV5-1 . CASSFTTGTDYAGLFF TGCGCCAGCAGCTTTACGACCGGGACGGACTATGCAGGACTGTTTTTT
TRBJ2-5 TRBD2 17 TRBV10-1 . CASSEGKTSGIGETQYF TGCGCCAGCAGTGAAGGGAAGACTAGCGGGATTGGAGAGACCCAGTACTTC
TRBJ2-1 TRBD1 12 TRBV10-2 . CASWDRTNEQFF TGCGCCTCATGGGACAGAACCAATGAGCAGTTCTTC
TRBJ2-7 . 14 TRBV21-1 . CASSKREGTYEQYF TGTGCCAGCAGCAAAAGGGAGGGGACCTACGAGCAGTACTTC
TRBJ1-4 . 13 TRBV28 . CASSLDRNEKLFF TGTGCCAGCAGTTTAGACAGGAATGAAAAACTGTTTTTT
TRBJ2-7 . 13 TRBV10-2 few CASKGGGMHEQYF TGCGCCAGTAAAGGGGGAGGGATGCACGAGCAGTACTTC
TRBJ2-7 . 12 TRBV5-1 . CASSLGSLEQYF TGCGCCAGCAGCTTGGGGTCTCTCGAGCAGTACTTC
TRBJ1-1 . 14 TRBV6-1 . CASSEPGAFTEAFF TGTGCCAGCAGTGAACCAGGGGCGTTTACTGAAGCTTTCTTT
TRBJ2-5 . 13 TRBV27 once CASSPREGETQYF TGTGCCAGCAGCCCCCGGGAAGGAGAGACCCAGTACTTC
TRBJ2-3 . 19 TRBV7-9 . CASSLVPSRVGRFTDTQYF TGTGCCAGCAGCTTAGTGCCCTCGAGGGTGGGCCGTTTCACAGATACGCAGTATTTT
TRBJ2-7 TRBD1 17 TRBV7-9 . CASSRITGQVFPYEQYF TGTGCCAGCAGTCGAATTACCGGACAGGTTTTTCCCTACGAGCAGTACTTC
TRBJ2-3 TRBD1 16 TRBV5-4 . CASSEMTGLNTDTQYF TGTGCCAGCAGCGAGATGACAGGGTTAAACACAGATACGCAGTATTTT
TRBJ1-5 . 13 TRBV27 . CASVPSGNQPQHF TGTGCCAGCGTCCCCTCGGGTAATCAGCCCCAGCATTTT
TRBJ2-3 TRBD2 14 TRBV4-1 . CASRSREKTDTQYF TGCGCCAGCAGGTCGCGGGAGAAAACAGATACGCAGTATTTT
TRBJ2-3 . 15 TRBV18 . CASSPGQSSTDTQYF TGTGCCAGCTCACCCGGACAGTCTAGCACAGATACGCAGTATTTT
TRBJ2-7 TRBD2 14 TRBV29-1 . CSVEGSGSSYEQYF TGCAGCGTTGAAGGTAGCGGGTCCTCCTACGAGCAGTACTTC
TRBJ2-7 . 11 TRBV29-1 . CSGLWGLEQYF TGCAGCGGTCTCTGGGGGCTCGAGCAGTACTTC
TRBJ2-5 TRBD2 20 TRBV10-2 . CASTDLSGTSEPENQETQYF TGCGCCAGCACCGACCTATCCGGGACTAGCGAACCGGAGAACCAAGAGACCCAGTACTTC
TRBJ1-2 . 15 TRBV28 . CASSSGSIEEYGYTF TGTGCCAGCAGCTCCGGGTCCATCGAAGAGTATGGCTACACCTTC
TRBJ2-3 . 15 TRBV6-5 once CASSVVGGRADTQYF TGTGCCAGCAGCGTCGTAGGGGGAAGGGCAGATACGCAGTATTTT
TRBJ2-1 TRBD2 15 TRBV27 . CASSFIAGSPHEQFF TGTGCCAGCAGTTTTATAGCGGGAAGCCCACATGAGCAGTTCTTC
TRBJ2-7 TRBD2 15 TRBV4-1 . CASSQVAGAGYEQYF TGCGCCAGCAGCCAAGTTGCGGGAGCCGGCTACGAGCAGTACTTC
TRBJ1-1 . 13 TRBV18 . CASSPRGNTEAFF TGTGCCAGCTCACCCCGGGGGAACACTGAAGCTTTCTTT
TRBJ1-1 . 14 TRBV6-5 . CASSYSRGTNEAFF TGTGCCAGCAGTTACTCCAGGGGAACGAATGAAGCTTTCTTT
TRBJ1-2 . 15 TRBV12-1 . CASSFIGRGGYGYTF TGTGCCAGCAGCTTTATAGGGAGGGGGGGCTATGGCTACACCTTC
TRBJ1-1 TRBD1 14 TRBV4-1 . CASTLDRANTEAFF TGCGCCAGCACTTTGGACAGGGCGAACACTGAAGCTTTCTTT
TRBJ2-2 TRBD1 13 TRBV10-1 . CASRQGYTGELFF TGCGCCAGCCGACAGGGATACACCGGGGAGCTGTTTTTT
TRBJ2-2 TRBD1 15 TRBV18 once CASSLRTGSTGELFF TGTGCCAGCTCACTAAGGACAGGGAGCACCGGGGAGCTGTTTTTT
TRBJ1-1 TRBD1 15 TRBV5-1 . CASSLERDRDTEAFF TGCGCCAGCAGCTTGGAGAGGGACAGGGATACTGAAGCTTTCTTT
TRBJ1-1 . 13 TRBV7-8 few CASSRGWGLEAFF TGTGCCAGCAGCCGGGGGTGGGGCTTAGAAGCTTTCTTT
TRBJ1-1 . 15 TRBV5-5 . CASSIEEGRNTEAFF TGTGCCAGCAGCATCGAAGAGGGTCGGAACACTGAAGCTTTCTTT
TRBJ1-1 . 15 TRBV4-1 . CASSQEAGRDTEAFF TGCGCCAGCAGCCAAGAAGCAGGGAGGGACACTGAAGCTTTCTTT
TRBJ1-4 TRBD1 16 TRBV7-6 . CASSPAGGLSNEKLFF TGTGCCAGCAGCCCGGCAGGGGGCCTCTCTAATGAAAAACTGTTTTTT
TRBJ1-5 TRBD1 14 TRBV28 . CASSQDRGNQPQHF TGTGCCAGCAGTCAGGACAGGGGGAATCAGCCCCAGCATTTT
TRBJ1-1 . 13 TRBV7-9 once CASSPSAGAEAFF TGTGCCAGCAGCCCATCGGCGGGCGCTGAAGCTTTCTTT
TRBJ2-7 TRBD1 15 TRBV5-4 . CASSFSGGHFYEQYF TGTGCCAGCAGCTTTTCAGGGGGCCATTTCTACGAGCAGTACTTC
TRBJ1-5 . 12 TRBV15 few CATSRASEPQHF TGTGCCACCAGCAGAGCTTCGGAGCCCCAGCATTTT
TRBJ2-2 TRBD1 15 TRBV9 . CASSVDRDGTGELFF TGTGCCAGCAGCGTGGACAGGGACGGCACCGGGGAGCTGTTTTTT
TRBJ2-5 TRBD1 13 TRBV27 . CASSLQGEETQYF TGTGCCAGCAGTTTACAGGGGGAAGAGACCCAGTACTTC
TRBJ2-3 . 16 TRBV7-2 . CASSFLTGMGPDTQYF TGTGCCAGCAGCTTCCTTACGGGCATGGGGCCAGATACGCAGTATTTT
TRBJ2-3 . 15 TRBV4-1 . CASSHNNLDTDTQYF TGCGCCAGCAGCCATAACAACCTAGACACAGATACGCAGTATTTT
TRBJ2-3 TRBD2 16 TRBV28 . CASREKTSGWTDTQYF TGTGCCAGCAGAGAGAAGACTAGCGGATGGACAGATACGCAGTATTTT
TRBJ1-1 TRBD1 17 TRBV15 . CATSRVRDRVLNTEAFF TGTGCCACCAGCAGAGTCCGGGACAGAGTATTGAACACTGAAGCTTTCTTT
TRBJ2-3 TRBD1 14 TRBV6-1 . CASSRGPGTDTQYF TGTGCCAGCAGCAGGGGGCCCGGCACAGATACGCAGTATTTT
TRBJ2-5 TRBD2 17 TRBV29-1 . CSVEYAGGPLYQETQYF TGCAGCGTTGAGTATGCGGGAGGGCCTCTTTATCAAGAGACCCAGTACTTC
TRBJ2-1 TRBD2 14 TRBV27 . CASSLAGTYNEQFF TGTGCCAGCAGTCTAGCGGGAACCTACAATGAGCAGTTCTTC
TRBJ2-7 TRBD1 14 TRBV6-1 . CASSENRGVDEQYF TGTGCCAGCAGTGAAAACAGGGGTGTCGACGAGCAGTACTTC